The 6 T cell receptor beta chains below all came from one sample that was sequenced in a study of cytomegalovirus exposure and HLA in healthy donors. Primers included in the PCR were 60 Vbeta and 13 Jbeta primers. TCRdb keeps only in-frame clones here, not all; method: immunoSEQ multiplex PCR. The sample lists more than 75,000 clones, around 70% seen once, with over 5% in the top ten. Sequenced material: PBMCs. These receptors were taken from a woman in her forties or fifties in good health and CMV-seropositive.

V is TRBV30 and J is TRBJ2-7; 7 positions match TRBD2. The germline CDR1 and CDR2 sequences are GTSNPN and SVGIG (reference sequence). J lost 2 bases, V lost 3 bases, and 7 bases had no gene match. The CDR3 totals 14 residues. The CDR3 DNA reads TGTGCCTGGAGGTCCAGCGGGATAACCTACGAGCAGTACTTC. This gives the protein CAWRSSGITYEQYF.

This chain joins TRBV11-2 and TRBJ2-3; 8 bases match TRBD2. The V gene's germline CDR1 is SGHAT and CDR2 FQNNGV. After removal of 4 bases from V and 6 bases from J, the junction contained 12 bases not matched to a gene. CDR3 length: 16 residues. As DNA, the CDR3 is TGTGCCAGCAGCTATGGGAGGCGGGAGGTTCACGATACGCAGTATTTT. As protein: CASSYGRREVHDTQYF.

This clone came up once. Here the CDR3 reads CASSVEGSSDTQYF. CDR3 sequence (DNA): TGTGCCAGCAGCGTAGAAGGGAGCTCAGATACGCAGTATTTT. The chain couples TRBV9 to TRBJ2-3, with a tentative D call TRBD2 (5 bases). The CDR3 has 14 amino acids. Between the trimmed V and J ends, which lost 0 bases and 4 bases, there was a span of 9 bases. Germline lookup yields CDR1 SGDLS and CDR2 YYNGEE.

The V call is TRBV27, the J call TRBJ1-4, with D perhaps matching TRBD1 (5 bases). Trimming took 4 bases from V and 5 from J, leaving 11 bases between them. The CDR3 has 14 amino acids. The germline V gene has CDR1 MNHEY and CDR2 SMNVEV (reference sequence). This CDR3 is CASSSPGGNEKLFF. In DNA form, the CDR3 reads TGTGCCAGCAGTTCCCCGGGGGGGAATGAAAAACTGTTTTTT.

V gene TRBV9 combines with J gene TRBJ2-1, with TRBD1 identical over 9 bases. Germline lookup yields CDR1 SGDLS and CDR2 YYNGEE. The CDR3 runs 12 residues. Trimming cost V 0 bases and J 12 bases; bases outside gene matches: 1. As DNA, the CDR3 is TGTGCCAGCAGCGTAGCGGGACAGGGGCAGTTCTTC. It codes for CASSVAGQGQFF.

The V gene is TRBV28, the J gene TRBJ2-7, with D hard to call. The CDR3 consists of 11 residues. Trimming took off 4 bases at V and 3 bases at J, with 4 bases between the two ends. The germline V gene has CDR1 MDHEN and CDR2 SYDVKM. CDR3 loop: CASSSNYEQYF. The CDR3 DNA is TGTGCCAGCAGTTCCAACTACGAGCAGTACTTC. Using reference TRBV28 and TRBJ2-7 for the parts outside the CDR3, the full variable domain is DVKVTQSSRYLVKRTGEKVFLECVQDMDHENMFWYRQDPGLGLRLIYFSYDVKMKEKGDIPEGYSVSREKKERFSLILESASTNQTSMYLCASSSNYEQYFGPGTRLTVT.